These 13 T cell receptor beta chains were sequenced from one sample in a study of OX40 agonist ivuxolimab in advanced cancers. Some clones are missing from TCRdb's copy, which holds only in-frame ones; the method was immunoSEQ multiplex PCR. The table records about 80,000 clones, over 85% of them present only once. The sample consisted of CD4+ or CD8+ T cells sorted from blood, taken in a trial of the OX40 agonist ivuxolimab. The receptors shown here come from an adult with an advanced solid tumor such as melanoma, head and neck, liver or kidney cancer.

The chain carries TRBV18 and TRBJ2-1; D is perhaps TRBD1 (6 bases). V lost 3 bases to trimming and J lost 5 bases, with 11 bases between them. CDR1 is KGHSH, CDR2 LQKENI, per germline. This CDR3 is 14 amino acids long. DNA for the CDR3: TGTGCCAGCTCACCGACGACAGGAGACAATGAGCAGTTCTTC. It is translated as CASSPTTGDNEQFF.

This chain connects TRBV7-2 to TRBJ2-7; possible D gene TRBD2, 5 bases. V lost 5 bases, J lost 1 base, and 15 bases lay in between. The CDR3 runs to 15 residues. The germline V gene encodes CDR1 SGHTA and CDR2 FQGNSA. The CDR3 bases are TGTGCCAGCAGCACTCACGGGGTCATTTCCTACGAGCAGTACTTC. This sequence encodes CASSTHGVISYEQYF.

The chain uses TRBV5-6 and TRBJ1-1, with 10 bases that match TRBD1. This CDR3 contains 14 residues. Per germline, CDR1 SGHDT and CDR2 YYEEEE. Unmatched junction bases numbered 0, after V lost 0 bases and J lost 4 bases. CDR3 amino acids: CASSLGQGATEAFF. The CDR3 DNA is TGTGCCAGCAGCTTGGGACAGGGGGCCACTGAAGCTTTCTTT.

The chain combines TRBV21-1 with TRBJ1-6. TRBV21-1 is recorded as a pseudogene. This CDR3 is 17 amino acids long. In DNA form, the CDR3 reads TGTGCCAGCAGCAAAAAGGGGCGGGGCAGGGTTAATTCACCCCTCCACTTT. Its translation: CASSKKGRGRVNSPLHF.

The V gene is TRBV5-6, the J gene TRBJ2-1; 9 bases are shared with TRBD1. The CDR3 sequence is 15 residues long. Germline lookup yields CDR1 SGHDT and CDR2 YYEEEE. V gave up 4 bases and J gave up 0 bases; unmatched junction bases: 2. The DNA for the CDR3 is TGTGCCAGCAGCAGGACAGGGGACTCCTACAATGAGCAGTTCTTC. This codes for CASSRTGDSYNEQFF.

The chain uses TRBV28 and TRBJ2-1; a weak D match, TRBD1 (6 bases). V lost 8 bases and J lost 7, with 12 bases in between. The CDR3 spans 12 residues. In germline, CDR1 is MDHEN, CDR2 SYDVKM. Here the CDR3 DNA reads TGTGCCAGCTGGAACAGGGTAAATGAGCAGTTCTTC. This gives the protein CASWNRVNEQFF. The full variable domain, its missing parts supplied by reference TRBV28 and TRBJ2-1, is DVKVTQSSRYLVKRTGEKVFLECVQDMDHENMFWYRQDPGLGLRLIYFSYDVKMKEKGDIPEGYSVSREKKERFSLILESASTNQTSMYLCASWNRVNEQFFGPGTRLTVL.

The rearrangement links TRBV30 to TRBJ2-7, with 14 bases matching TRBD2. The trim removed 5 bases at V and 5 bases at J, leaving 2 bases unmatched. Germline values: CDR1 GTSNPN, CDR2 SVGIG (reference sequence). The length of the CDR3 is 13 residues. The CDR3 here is CAWETSGGDEQYF. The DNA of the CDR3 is TGTGCCTGGGAGACTAGCGGGGGGGACGAGCAGTACTTC.

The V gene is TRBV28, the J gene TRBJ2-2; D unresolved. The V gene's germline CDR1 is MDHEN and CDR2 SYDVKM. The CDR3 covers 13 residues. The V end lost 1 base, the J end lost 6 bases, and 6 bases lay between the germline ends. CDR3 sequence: CASSLSVPGELFF. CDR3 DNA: TGTGCCAGCAGTTTATCGGTCCCCGGGGAGCTGTTTTTT.

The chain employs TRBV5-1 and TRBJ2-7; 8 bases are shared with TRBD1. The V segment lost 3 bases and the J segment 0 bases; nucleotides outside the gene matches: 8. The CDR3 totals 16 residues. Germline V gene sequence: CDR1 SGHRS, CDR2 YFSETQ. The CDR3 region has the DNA TGCGCCAGCAGCTGGACTCGACAGGGGAGCTCCTACGAGCAGTACTTC. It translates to CASSWTRQGSSYEQYF. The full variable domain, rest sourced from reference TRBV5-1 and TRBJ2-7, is KAGVTQTPRYLIKTRGQQVTLSCSPISGHRSVSWYQQTPGQGLQFLFEYFSETQRNKGNFPGRFSGRQFSNSRSEMNVSTLELGDSALYLCASSWTRQGSSYEQYFGPGTRLTVT.

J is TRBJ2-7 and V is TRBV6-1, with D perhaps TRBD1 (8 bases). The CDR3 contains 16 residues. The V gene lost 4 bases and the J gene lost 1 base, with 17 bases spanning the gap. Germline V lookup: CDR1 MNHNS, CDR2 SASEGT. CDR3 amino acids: CASSGGQGGDSYEQYF. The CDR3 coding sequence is TGTGCCAGCAGTGGCGGACAGGGAGGGGATTCCTACGAGCAGTACTTC.

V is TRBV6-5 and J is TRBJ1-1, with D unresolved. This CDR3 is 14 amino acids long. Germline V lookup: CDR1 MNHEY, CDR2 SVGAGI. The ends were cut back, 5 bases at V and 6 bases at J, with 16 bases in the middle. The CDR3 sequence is CASSETQDFAEAFF. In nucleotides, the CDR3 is TGTGCCAGCAGTGAAACCCAGGATTTCGCTGAAGCTTTCTTT.

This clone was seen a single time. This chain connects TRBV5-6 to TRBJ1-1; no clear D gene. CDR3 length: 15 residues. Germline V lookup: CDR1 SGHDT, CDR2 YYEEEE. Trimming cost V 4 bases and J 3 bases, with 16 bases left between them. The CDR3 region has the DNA TGTGCCAGCAGCATCGGAATGGATCGGGACACTGAAGCTTTCTTT. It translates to CASSIGMDRDTEAFF.

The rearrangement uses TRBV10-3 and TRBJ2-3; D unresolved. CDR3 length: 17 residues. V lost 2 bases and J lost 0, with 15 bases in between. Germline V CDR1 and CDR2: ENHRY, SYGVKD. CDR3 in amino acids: CAISENGLGISTDTQYF. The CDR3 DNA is TGTGCCATCAGTGAGAATGGGCTGGGGATAAGCACAGATACGCAGTATTTT.